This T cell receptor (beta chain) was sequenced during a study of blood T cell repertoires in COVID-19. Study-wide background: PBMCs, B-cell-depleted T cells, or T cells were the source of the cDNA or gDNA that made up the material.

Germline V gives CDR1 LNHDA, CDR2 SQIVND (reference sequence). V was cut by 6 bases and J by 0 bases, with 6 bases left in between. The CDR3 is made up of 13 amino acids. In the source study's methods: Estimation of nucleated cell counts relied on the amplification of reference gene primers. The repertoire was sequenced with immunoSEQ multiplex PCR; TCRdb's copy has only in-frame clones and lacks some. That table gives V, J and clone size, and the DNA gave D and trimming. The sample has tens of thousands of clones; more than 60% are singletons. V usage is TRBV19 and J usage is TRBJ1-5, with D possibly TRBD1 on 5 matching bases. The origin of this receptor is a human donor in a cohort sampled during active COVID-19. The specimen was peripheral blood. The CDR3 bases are TGTGCCAGTAGACAGGATAGCAATCAGCCCCAGCATTTT. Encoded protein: CASRQDSNQPQHF.